These 3 T cell receptor beta chains originate from one sample sequenced in a study of spatial heterogeneity in lung cancer. TCRdb reanalysed the 5' RACE reads using MiXCR and keeps one entry per CDR3 protein. The table lists 89,000 or so distinct CDR3 sequences, 15% to 25% of them singletons. Documented time point: sample taken at primary tumor resection. Whole RNA came from tumor, nontumor lung or frozen PBMC and was sequenced without being sorted. The sequencing here drew on PBMCs, taken at surgery. These receptors came from a male donor with early-stage non-small cell lung cancer.

This rearrangement joins TRBV4-1 to TRBJ2-5; D not certain. Germline-derived CDR1 and CDR2 are MGHRA and YSYEKL. Trimming removed 0 bases from V and 5 bases from J, with 13 bases in between. The CDR3 is 15 residues long. CDR3 sequence: CASSQDRQLWETQYF. The CDR3 bases are TGCGCCAGCAGCCAAGATCGGCAGCTGTGGGAGACCCAGTACTTC.

CDR3 protein: CASSPRETEQFF. The CDR3 nucleotides read TGTGCCAGCAGCCCGCGAGAGACTGAGCAGTTCTTC. The rearrangement joins TRBV3-1 to TRBJ2-1, with D uncertain. The CDR3 is 12 residues long. CDR1 and CDR2 (germline): LGHDT, YNNKEL (reference sequence). The germline V and J ends were trimmed by 4 bases and 9 bases, with 10 bases remaining between them.

The chain carries TRBV19 and TRBJ1-1; 9 bases agree with TRBD1. V shed 3 bases, J shed 3 bases, and the junction held 2 bases outside the gene matches. This CDR3 spans 14 amino acids. Looked up from germline, CDR1 is LNHDA and CDR2 is SQIVND (reference sequence). The CDR3: CASSMDRGDTEAFF. Written as DNA, the CDR3 is TGTGCCAGTAGTATGGACAGGGGTGACACTGAAGCTTTCTTT.